This T cell receptor beta chain was retrieved from a study of PD-L1 blockade in urothelial cancer. Time point of the sample: peripheral blood 6 weeks after treatment start. Only in-frame clones appear in the TCRdb table, and some are missing; sequencing was by immunoSEQ multiplex PCR. The sample has tens of thousands of clones; around 80% are singletons. This clonotype originated in a man between 65 and 85 years old with urothelial cancer. Sample: PBMCs, taken around atezolizumab (anti-PD-L1) treatment.

The CDR3 bases are TGTGCCAGCTCACCAAATACAGCCACAACTAATGAAAAACTGTTTTTT. Its translation is CASSPNTATTNEKLFF. The chain carries TRBV18 and TRBJ1-4; D remains unclear. This CDR3 has 16 residues. Germline V lookup: CDR1 KGHSH, CDR2 LQKENI. V dropped 2 bases and J dropped 0 bases, with 10 bases sitting between them.